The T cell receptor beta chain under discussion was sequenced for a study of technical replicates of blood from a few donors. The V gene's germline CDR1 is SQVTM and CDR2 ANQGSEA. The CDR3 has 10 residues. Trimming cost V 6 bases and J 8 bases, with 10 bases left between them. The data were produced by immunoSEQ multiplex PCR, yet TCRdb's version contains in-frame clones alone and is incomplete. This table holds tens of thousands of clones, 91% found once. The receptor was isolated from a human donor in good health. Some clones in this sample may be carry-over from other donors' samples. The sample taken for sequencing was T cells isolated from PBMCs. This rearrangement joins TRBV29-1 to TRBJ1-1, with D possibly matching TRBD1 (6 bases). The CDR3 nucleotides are TGCAGCGTCGATCAGGGGGAAGCTTTCTTT. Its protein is CSVDQGEAFF. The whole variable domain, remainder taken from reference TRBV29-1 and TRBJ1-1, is SAVISQKPSRDICQRGTSLTIQCQVDSQVTMMFWYRQQPGQSLTLIATANQGSEATYESGFVIDKFPISRPNLTFSTLTVSNMSPEDSSIYLCSVDQGEAFFGQGTRLTVV.